This T cell receptor beta chain derives from a study of OX40 agonist ivuxolimab in advanced cancers. Overall study context: Dosing consisted of intravenous ivuxolimab at 0.01 to 10 mg/kg every 2 weeks.

Clones were read by immunoSEQ multiplex PCR, and TCRdb kept only the in-frame ones, dropping some. The repertoire includes about 62,000 clones, about 79% of them detected once, and roughly 2.4% sits in the top ten. This clone was observed once. Its antigen is undetermined. Study-wide findings and caveats: The specificity for antigen of the expanded peripheral T cells was not determined.

This receptor was identified in an adult with an advanced solid tumor such as melanoma, head and neck, liver or kidney cancer. This sample comprised CD4+ or CD8+ T cells sorted from blood, obtained in a trial of the OX40 agonist ivuxolimab.

In DNA form, the CDR3 reads TGCGCCAGCAACCACGGGGGGGCAGGAGATGAGCAGTTCTTC. Translated: CASNHGGAGDEQFF. V usage is TRBV5-1 and J usage is TRBJ2-1; 8 bases map to TRBD2. In germline, CDR1 is SGHRS, CDR2 YFSETQ. V was clipped by 6 bases and J by 8 bases; unmatched bases: 10. This CDR3 region has 14 residues.